The rows below give T cell receptor beta chains drawn from one sample of a study of cytomegalovirus exposure and HLA in healthy donors. Profiling relied on immunoSEQ multiplex PCR, and the TCRdb table lists in-frame clones only, not all of them. The table includes around 78,000 clones, 72% detected once. Sequencing was performed on PBMCs. These receptors originate from a woman in her thirties or forties in good health and CMV-seropositive. Each CDR3 is given with its conserved first and last residue. Each record gives: CDR3 DNA, CDR3 protein, clone size, D gene, J gene, V gene. The D gene is left open where the match is weak. Some rows have no size entry. The others give once, few or many, or a class for an expanded clone.

TGTGCCAGCAGCTCCGAACTCTTCACTGAAGCTTTCTTT,CASSSELFTEAFF,NA,NA,TRBJ1-1,TRBV7-9
TGTGCCAGCAGTTACGGGGACAGGGGTGACACTGAAGCTTTCTTT,CASSYGDRGDTEAFF,NA,TRBD1,TRBJ1-1,TRBV6-5
TGTGCCTGGAGTGTGGGGACAACAGGGGAAAAACTGTTTTTT,CAWSVGTTGEKLFF,NA,NA,TRBJ1-4,TRBV30
TGTGCCAGCAGTTACGATAGGAGTGATGGCTACACCTTC,CASSYDRSDGYTF,few,NA,TRBJ1-2,TRBV5-4
TGTGCCAGTAGTAATCGACTAGCGGGAGGGGCAGGGGGGGATGAGCAGTTCTTC,CASSNRLAGGAGGDEQFF,few,TRBD2,TRBJ2-1,TRBV7-2
TGTGCCAGCTTAAGAGGGGGATCAGATACGCAGTATTTT,CASLRGGSDTQYF,NA,NA,TRBJ2-3,TRBV28
TGTGCCAGCAGTTTAGTTAGGGGTTACGAGCAGTACTTC,CASSLVRGYEQYF,NA,NA,TRBJ2-7,TRBV27
TGCAGTGCTCTCAGGGGTACTGAAGCTTTCTTT,CSALRGTEAFF,NA,NA,TRBJ1-1,TRBV20-1
TGTGCCAGCCAAGAACAAAACACCGGGGAGCTGTTTTTT,CASQEQNTGELFF,NA,NA,TRBJ2-2,TRBV2
TGCGCCAGCAGCCCAGGGGCGGTTTCGGAGGCCCAGTACTTC,CASSPGAVSEAQYF,NA,NA,TRBJ2-5,TRBV5-1
TGTGCCAGCAGCTGGGGCGACAGGGGAAGGTCCTACGAGCAGTACTTC,CASSWGDRGRSYEQYF,NA,TRBD1,TRBJ2-7,TRBV5-4
TGTGCCAGCAGTCCGACTAGCGGGAGGCTGGAGCAGTACTTC,CASSPTSGRLEQYF,NA,TRBD2,TRBJ2-7,TRBV6-1
TGTGCCAGCAGCTTAATCGGGGGGCCGCAGGGCGAGCAGTACTTC,CASSLIGGPQGEQYF,NA,NA,TRBJ2-7,TRBV7-3
TGTGCCAGCTCACCCAGAACTAGCGGGGGGGCCACAGATACGCAGTATTTT,CASSPRTSGGATDTQYF,NA,TRBD2,TRBJ2-3,TRBV18
TGTGCCAGCAGCGACCGGACTAGCGGGGGGGCCTGGATGAATGAGCAGTTCTTC,CASSDRTSGGAWMNEQFF,NA,TRBD2,TRBJ2-1,TRBV7-8
TGTGCCAGCAGTGTCGGGGCAACTAATGAAAAACTGTTTTTT,CASSVGATNEKLFF,few,NA,TRBJ1-4,TRBV28
TGTGCCAGCAGAACACAGGGGGCTAACAATCAGCCCCAGCATTTT,CASRTQGANNQPQHF,NA,TRBD1,TRBJ1-5,TRBV28
TGTGCCAGCTCACGGGCGACGGGGGAAGCTTTCTTT,CASSRATGEAFF,NA,NA,TRBJ1-1,TRBV18
TGTGCCAGTAGTATTCCCAGCGAGAACACCGGGGAGCTGTTTTTT,CASSIPSENTGELFF,NA,NA,TRBJ2-2,TRBV19
TGCGCCAGCAGCCCTGGGACAGGCGCCCCCGAGCAGTACTTC,CASSPGTGAPEQYF,NA,TRBD1,TRBJ2-7,TRBV5-1
TGTGCCAGCTCACCGGGATCGGGGGTAAAGGATGAAGCTTTCTTT,CASSPGSGVKDEAFF,few,NA,TRBJ1-1,TRBV18
TGTGCCACCCGACAGGGGCTAGGTGGCTACACCTTC,CATRQGLGGYTF,NA,TRBD1,TRBJ1-2,TRBV15
TGTGCCACCGGGGGCAGTTACACAGATACGCAGTATTTT,CATGGSYTDTQYF,NA,NA,TRBJ2-3,TRBV15
TGCAGCGTTCACCCGGGACAAGGATACAATGAGCAGTTCTTC,CSVHPGQGYNEQFF,NA,NA,TRBJ2-1,TRBV29-1
TGTGCCAGCAGCCTGCAGTTAAACACTGAAGCTTTCTTT,CASSLQLNTEAFF,NA,NA,TRBJ1-1,TRBV5-6
TGTGCCAGCAGTAGACAGGGGACAACAGATACGCAGTATTTT,CASSRQGTTDTQYF,NA,TRBD1,TRBJ2-3,TRBV6-5
TGTGCCATCAGTAGTGGACACTCAAACACCGGGGAGCTGTTTTTT,CAISSGHSNTGELFF,NA,NA,TRBJ2-2,TRBV10-3
TGCGCCAGCAGCCCCCAACGTGAGAGCGGGCGGCTGTTTTTT,CASSPQRESGRLFF,NA,NA,TRBJ2-2,TRBV5-1
TGCAGCGTTGAAGGGACAGGGGGTGGCGAGCAGTACTTC,CSVEGTGGGEQYF,NA,TRBD1,TRBJ2-7,TRBV29-1